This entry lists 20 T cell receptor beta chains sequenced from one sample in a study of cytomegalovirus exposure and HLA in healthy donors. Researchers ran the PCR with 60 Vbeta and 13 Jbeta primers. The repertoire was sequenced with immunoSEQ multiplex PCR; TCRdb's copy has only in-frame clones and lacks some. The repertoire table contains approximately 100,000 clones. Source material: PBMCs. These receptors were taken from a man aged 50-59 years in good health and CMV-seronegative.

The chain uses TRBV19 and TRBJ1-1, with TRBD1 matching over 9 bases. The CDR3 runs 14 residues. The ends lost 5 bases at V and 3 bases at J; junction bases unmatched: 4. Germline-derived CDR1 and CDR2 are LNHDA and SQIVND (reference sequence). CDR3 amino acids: CASSGTGQYTEAFF. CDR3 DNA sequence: TGTGCCAGTAGTGGGACAGGGCAATACACTGAAGCTTTCTTT.

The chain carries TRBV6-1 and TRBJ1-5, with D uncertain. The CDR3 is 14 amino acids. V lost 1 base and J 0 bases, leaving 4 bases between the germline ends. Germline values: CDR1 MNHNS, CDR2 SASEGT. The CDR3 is CASSEGLSNQPQHF. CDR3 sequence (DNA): TGTGCCAGCAGTGAAGGTCTTAGCAATCAGCCCCAGCATTTT.

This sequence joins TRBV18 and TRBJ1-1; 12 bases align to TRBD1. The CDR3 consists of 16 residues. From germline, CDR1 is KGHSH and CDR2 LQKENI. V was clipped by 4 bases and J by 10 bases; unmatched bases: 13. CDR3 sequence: CASSRSGQGAQSVAFF. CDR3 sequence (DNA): TGTGCCAGCTCACGGTCGGGACAGGGGGCGCAGAGCGTAGCTTTCTTT.

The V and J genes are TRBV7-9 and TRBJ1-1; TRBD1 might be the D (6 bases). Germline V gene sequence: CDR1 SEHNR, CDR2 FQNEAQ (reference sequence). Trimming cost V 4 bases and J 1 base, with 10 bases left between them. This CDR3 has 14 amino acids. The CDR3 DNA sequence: TGTGCCAGCAGCTCCCACAGGGAGAACACTGAAGCTTTCTTT. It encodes CASSSHRENTEAFF.

The CDR3 loop is CASNRQAEAFF. CDR3 sequence (DNA): TGTGCCAGTAATAGACAGGCTGAAGCTTTCTTT. This sequence joins TRBV19 and TRBJ1-1, with TRBD1 as a possible D gene (6 bases). CDR1 is LNHDA, CDR2 SQIVND, per germline (reference sequence). V lost 7 bases, J lost 6 bases, and 9 bases lay in between. The CDR3 has 11 amino acids.

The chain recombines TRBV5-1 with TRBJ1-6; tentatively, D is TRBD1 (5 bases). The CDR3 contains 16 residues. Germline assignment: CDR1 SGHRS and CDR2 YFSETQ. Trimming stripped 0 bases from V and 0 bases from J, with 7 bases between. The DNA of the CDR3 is TGCGCCAGCAGCTTGGACAGGACCTCCTATAATTCACCCCTCCACTTT. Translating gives CASSLDRTSYNSPLHF.

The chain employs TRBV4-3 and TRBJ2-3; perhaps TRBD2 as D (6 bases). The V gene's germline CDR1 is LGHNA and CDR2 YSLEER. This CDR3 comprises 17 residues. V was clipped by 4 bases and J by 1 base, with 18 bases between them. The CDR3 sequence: CASSLILSPGGTDTQYF. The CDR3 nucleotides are TGCGCCAGCAGCCTTATCCTTTCTCCGGGAGGCACAGATACGCAGTATTTT.

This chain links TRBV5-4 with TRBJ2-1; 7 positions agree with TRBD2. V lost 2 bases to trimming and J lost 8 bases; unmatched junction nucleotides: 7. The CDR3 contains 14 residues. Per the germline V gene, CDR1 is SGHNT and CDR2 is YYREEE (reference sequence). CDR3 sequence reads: CASSLRTSSYEQFF. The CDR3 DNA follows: TGTGCCAGCAGCTTAAGGACTAGTTCGTATGAGCAGTTCTTC.

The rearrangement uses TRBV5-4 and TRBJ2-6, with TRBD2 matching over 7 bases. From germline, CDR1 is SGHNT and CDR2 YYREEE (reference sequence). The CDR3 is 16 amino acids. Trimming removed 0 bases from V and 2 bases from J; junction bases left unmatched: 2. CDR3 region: CASSLVGGAGANVLTF. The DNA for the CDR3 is TGTGCCAGCAGCTTGGTTGGGGGGGCTGGGGCCAACGTCCTGACTTTC.

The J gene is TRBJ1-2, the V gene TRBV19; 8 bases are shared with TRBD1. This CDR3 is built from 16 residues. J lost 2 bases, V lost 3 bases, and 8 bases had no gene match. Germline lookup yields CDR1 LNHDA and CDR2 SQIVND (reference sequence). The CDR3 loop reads CASSITSTGGNYGYTF. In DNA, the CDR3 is TGTGCCAGTAGTATTACTAGTACAGGGGGAAACTATGGCTACACCTTC.

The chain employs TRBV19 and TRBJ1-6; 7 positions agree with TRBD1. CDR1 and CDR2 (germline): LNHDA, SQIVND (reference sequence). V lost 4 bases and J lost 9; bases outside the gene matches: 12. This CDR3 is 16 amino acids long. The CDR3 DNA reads TGTGCCAGTAGTACATCCTCCCGGGACAGTGGTTCACCCCTCCACTTT. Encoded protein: CASSTSSRDSGSPLHF.

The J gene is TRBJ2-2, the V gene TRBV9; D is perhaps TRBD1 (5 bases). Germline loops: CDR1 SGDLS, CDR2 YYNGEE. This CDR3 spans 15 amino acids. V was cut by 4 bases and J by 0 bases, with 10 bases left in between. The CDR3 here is CASSSRASNTGELFF. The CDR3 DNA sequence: TGTGCCAGCAGCTCCAGGGCATCGAACACCGGGGAGCTGTTTTTT.

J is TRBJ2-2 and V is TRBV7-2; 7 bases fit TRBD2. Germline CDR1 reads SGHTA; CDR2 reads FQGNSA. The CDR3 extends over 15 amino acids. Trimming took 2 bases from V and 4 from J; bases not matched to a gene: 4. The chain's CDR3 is CASSLWRESTGELFF. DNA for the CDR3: TGTGCCAGCAGCTTATGGCGGGAGAGCACCGGGGAGCTGTTTTTT.

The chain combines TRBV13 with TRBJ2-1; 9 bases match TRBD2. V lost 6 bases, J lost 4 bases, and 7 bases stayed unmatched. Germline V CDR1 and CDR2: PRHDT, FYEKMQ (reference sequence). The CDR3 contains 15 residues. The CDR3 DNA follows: TGTGCCAGCAGTATGGAACTAGCGGGTTACAATGAGCAGTTCTTC. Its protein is CASSMELAGYNEQFF.

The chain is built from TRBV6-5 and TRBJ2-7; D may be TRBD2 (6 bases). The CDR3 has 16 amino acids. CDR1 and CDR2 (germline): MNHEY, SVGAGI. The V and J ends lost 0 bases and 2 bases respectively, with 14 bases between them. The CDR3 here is CASSYSLRESPYEQYF. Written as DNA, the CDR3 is TGTGCCAGCAGTTACTCGTTGCGGGAATCCCCCTACGAGCAGTACTTC.

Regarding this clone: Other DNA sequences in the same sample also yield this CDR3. CDR3 coding DNA: TGTGCCAGCAGCCGGGGACTGACTAACACCGGGGAGCTGTTTTTT. Translating gives CASSRGLTNTGELFF. The chain carries TRBV7-3 and TRBJ2-2; TRBD2 is a possible D gene (6 bases). V gave up 5 bases and J gave up 2 bases, with 12 bases separating them. This CDR3 is built from 15 residues. Germline V lookup: CDR1 SGHTA, CDR2 FQGTGA.

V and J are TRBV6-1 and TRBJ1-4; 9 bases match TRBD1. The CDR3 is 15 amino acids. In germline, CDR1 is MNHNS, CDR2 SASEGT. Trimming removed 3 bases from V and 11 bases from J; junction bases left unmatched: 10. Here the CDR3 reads CASSDQTGGLEKLFF. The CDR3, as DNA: TGTGCCAGCAGTGACCAAACAGGGGGCTTAGAGAAACTGTTTTTT.

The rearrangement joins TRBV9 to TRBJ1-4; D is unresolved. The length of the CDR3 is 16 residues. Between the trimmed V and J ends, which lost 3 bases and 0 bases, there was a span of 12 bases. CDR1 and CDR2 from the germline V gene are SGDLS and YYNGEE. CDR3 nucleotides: TGTGCCAGCAGCGAGGGAGACCGCCCAACTAATGAAAAACTGTTTTTT. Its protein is CASSEGDRPTNEKLFF.

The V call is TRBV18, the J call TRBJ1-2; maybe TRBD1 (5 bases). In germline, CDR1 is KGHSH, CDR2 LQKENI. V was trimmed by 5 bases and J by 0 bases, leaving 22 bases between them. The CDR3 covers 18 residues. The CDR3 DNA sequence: TGTGCCAGCTCATCACAAATTACCGGGACTCCAGCTAACTATGGCTACACCTTC. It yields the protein CASSSQITGTPANYGYTF.

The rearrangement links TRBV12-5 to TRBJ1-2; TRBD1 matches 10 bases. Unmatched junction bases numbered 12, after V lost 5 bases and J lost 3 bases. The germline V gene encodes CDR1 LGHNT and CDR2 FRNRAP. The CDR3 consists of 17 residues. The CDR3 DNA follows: TGTGCTAGTGGTAAAAGCGTGGGACAGGGGTCACACTATGGCTACACCTTC. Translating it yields CASGKSVGQGSHYGYTF.